This TCR beta chain appears in the sequencing data of a study of T cell changes during pregnancy in multiple sclerosis. The protocol was immunoSEQ multiplex PCR, while the TCRdb copy is restricted to in-frame clones and leaves out a portion. The table records roughly 25,000 clones, more than 70% of them present only once. Sequenced here: CD4+ T cells from peripheral blood mononuclear cells, sampled in the first trimester of pregnancy. This sequence originates from a female donor in good health, enrolled as a control in a pregnancy study.

CDR3: CASSGQDNQPQHF. The CDR3, as DNA: TGTGCCAGCAGTGGGCAGGACAATCAGCCCCAGCATTTT. The rearrangement uses TRBV25-1 and TRBJ1-5, with D unresolved. This CDR3 has 13 amino acids. The germline gives CDR1 MGHDK, CDR2 SYGVNS. Trimming left V 4 bases short and J 3 bases short, with 7 bases between.